This TCR beta chain is drawn from a study of control samples from healthy donors and cancer patients. The repertoire was sequenced with immunoSEQ multiplex PCR; TCRdb's copy has only in-frame clones and lacks some. The table lists 78,000 or so clones, more than 80% of them singletons, with around 15% in the top ten. V gave up 5 bases and J gave up 5 bases, with 16 bases separating them. This CDR3 is built from 15 residues. CDR1 and CDR2 from the germline V gene are MDHEN and SYDVKM. The receptor's source is a man in his forties or fifties in good health. The source material was blood. V usage is TRBV28 and J usage is TRBJ2-1; the D gene is possibly TRBD2 (5 bases). DNA for the CDR3: TGTGCCAGCAGTCCCGGGGTAGCGCCGAACAATGAGCAGTTCTTC. This encodes CASSPGVAPNNEQFF.